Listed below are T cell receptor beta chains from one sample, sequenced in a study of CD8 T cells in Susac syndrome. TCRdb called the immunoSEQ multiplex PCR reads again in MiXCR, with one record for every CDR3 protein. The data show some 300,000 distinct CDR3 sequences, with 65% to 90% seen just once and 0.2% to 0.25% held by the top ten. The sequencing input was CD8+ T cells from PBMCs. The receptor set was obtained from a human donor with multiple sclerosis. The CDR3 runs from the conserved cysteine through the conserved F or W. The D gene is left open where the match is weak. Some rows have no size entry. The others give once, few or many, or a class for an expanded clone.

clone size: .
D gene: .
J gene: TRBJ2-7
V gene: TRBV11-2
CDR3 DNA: TGTGCCAGCAGCTTAGGTCCCGGGCCAACCTACGAGCAGTACTTC
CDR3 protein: CASSLGPGPTYEQYF

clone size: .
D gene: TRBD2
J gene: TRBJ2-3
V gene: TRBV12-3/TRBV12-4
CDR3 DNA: TGTGCCAGCATAGAGGGACTAGGGGCAGATACGCAGTATTTT
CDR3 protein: CASIEGLGADTQYF

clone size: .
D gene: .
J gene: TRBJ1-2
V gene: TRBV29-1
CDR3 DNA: TGCAGCGCGCTGGGCTCGGGGGCATATGGCTACACCTTC
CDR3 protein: CSALGSGAYGYTF

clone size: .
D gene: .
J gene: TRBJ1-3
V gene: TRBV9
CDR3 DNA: TGTGCCAGCAGCGTTTCGGAGGGAGTTGGAAACACCATATATTTT
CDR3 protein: CASSVSEGVGNTIYF

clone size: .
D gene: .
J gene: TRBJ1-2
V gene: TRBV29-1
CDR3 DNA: TGCAGTCTGGGACCCGGAACTAACTATGGCTACACCTTC
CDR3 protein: CSLGPGTNYGYTF

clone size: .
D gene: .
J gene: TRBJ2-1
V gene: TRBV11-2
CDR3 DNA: TGTGCCAGCAGCTTTACTGAGCAGTTCTTC
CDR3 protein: CASSFTEQFF

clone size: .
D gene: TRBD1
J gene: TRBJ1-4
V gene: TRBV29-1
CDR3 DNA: TGCAGCGTTGCCTCCGGACAGGGAATAGAAAAACTGTTTTTT
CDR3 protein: CSVASGQGIEKLFF

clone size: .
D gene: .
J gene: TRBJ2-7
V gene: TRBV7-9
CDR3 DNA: TGTGCCAGCAGCACGTTGGCGGCCTACGAGCAGTACTTC
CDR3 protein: CASSTLAAYEQYF

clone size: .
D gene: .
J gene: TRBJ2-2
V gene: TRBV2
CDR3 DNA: TGTGCCAGCAGGGGAGTGGTTCTAGTATCCGGGGAGCTGTTTTTT
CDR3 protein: CASRGVVLVSGELFF

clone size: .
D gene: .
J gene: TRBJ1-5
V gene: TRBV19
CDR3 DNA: TGTGCCATAGCAGACCGTAGCAATCAGCCCCAGCATTTT
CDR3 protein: CAIADRSNQPQHF

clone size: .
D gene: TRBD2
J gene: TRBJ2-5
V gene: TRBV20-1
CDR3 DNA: TGCAGTGCTAGAGTCGGGACTAGTGAAGAGACCCAGTACTTC
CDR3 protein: CSARVGTSEETQYF

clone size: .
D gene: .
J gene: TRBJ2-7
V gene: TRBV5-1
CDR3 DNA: TGCGCCAGCAGCTTGGTGGTTGGCTACTACGAGCAGTACTTC
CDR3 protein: CASSLVVGYYEQYF

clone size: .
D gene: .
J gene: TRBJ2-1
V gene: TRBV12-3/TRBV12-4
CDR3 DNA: TGTGCCAGCAGTTTGCTCGTGTCCTTAGCGGTGAACTACAATGAGCAGTTCTTC
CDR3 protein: CASSLLVSLAVNYNEQFF

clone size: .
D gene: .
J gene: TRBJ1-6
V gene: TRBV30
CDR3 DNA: TGTGCCTGGAGTGTACATGAAGATTTACCCCTCCACTTT
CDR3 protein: CAWSVHEDLPLHF

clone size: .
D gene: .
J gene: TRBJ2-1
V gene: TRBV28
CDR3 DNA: TGTGCCAGCAGCGGCCTAACGGGAGCAAACAATGAGCAGTTCTTC
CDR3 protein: CASSGLTGANNEQFF

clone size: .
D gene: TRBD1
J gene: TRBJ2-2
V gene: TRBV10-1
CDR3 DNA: TGCGCCAGCAGTGATCGGGACAGGGGGATGAACACCGGGGAGCTGTTTTTT
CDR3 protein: CASSDRDRGMNTGELFF

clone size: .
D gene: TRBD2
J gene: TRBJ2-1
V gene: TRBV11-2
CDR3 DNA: TGTGCCAGCAGCCCGGGAGCGGGAGAGTCGAACAATGAGCAGTTCTTC
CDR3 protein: CASSPGAGESNNEQFF

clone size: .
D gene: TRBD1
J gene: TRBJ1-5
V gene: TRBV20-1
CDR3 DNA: TGCAGTGCTAGAGGTGAGCGAGAACAGGGGCATCAGCCCCAGCATTTT
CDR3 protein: CSARGEREQGHQPQHF

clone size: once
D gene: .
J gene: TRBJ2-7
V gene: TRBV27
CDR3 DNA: TGTGCCAGCAGTTTATTGTACGGGTCCCACGAGCAGTACTTC
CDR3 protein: CASSLLYGSHEQYF

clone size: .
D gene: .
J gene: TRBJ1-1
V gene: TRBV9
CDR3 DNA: TGTGCCAGCAGCCCAGGGACGGGTTTCATGAACACTGAAGCTTTCTTT
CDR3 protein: CASSPGTGFMNTEAFF

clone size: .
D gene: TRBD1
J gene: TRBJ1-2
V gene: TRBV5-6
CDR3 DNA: TGTGCCAGCAGCTTGAGGGACAGGTCCCCGGACTATGGCTACACCTTC
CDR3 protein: CASSLRDRSPDYGYTF

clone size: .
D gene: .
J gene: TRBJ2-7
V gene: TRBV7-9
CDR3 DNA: TGTGCCAGCAGCTTAGGCAGTCCCCATGGGTACGAGCAGTACTTC
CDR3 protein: CASSLGSPHGYEQYF

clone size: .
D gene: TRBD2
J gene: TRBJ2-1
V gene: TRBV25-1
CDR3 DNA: TGTGCCAGCAGTGACCATGTTGAGACTAGCGGACACAATGAGCAGTTCTTC
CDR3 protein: CASSDHVETSGHNEQFF

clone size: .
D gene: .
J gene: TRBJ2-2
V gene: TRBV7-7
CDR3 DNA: TGTGCTAGCAGCTTAGTCTTATTCGGGGAGCTGTTTTTT
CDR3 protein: CASSLVLFGELFF

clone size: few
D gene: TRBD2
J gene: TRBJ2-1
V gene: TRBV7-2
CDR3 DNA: TGTGCCAGCAGCTTAGGGCTAGCGGCCTCCTACAATGAGCAGTTCTTC
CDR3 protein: CASSLGLAASYNEQFF

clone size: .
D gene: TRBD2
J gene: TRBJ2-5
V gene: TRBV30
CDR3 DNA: TGTGCCTGGAGTGGGGACTATCACCAAGAGACCCAGTACTTC
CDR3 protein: CAWSGDYHQETQYF

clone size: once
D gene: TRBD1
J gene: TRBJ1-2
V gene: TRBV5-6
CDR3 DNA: TGTGCCAGCAGCTTGGCCGGGACAGGGGGCACCTATGGCTACACCTTC
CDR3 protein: CASSLAGTGGTYGYTF

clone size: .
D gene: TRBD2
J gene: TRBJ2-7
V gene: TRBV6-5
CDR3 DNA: TGTGCCAGCACCGGGACTAGGATCGTCGAGCAGTACTTC
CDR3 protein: CASTGTRIVEQYF

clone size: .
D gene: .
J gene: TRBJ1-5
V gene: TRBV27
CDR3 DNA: TGTGCCAGCCGCCCGGGAAATAGCAATCAGCCCCAGCATTTT
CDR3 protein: CASRPGNSNQPQHF

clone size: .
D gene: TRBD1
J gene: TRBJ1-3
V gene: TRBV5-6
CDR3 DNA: TGTGCCAGCAGCTCGACGTCCGGGACAGTGTTTCGAGGTGGAAACACCATATATTTT
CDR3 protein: CASSSTSGTVFRGGNTIYF

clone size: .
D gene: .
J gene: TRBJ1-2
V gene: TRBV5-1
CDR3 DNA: TGCGCCAGCAGCCCTGGCGGATCCCATGGCTACACCTTC
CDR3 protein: CASSPGGSHGYTF

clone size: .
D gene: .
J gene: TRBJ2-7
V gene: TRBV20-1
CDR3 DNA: TGCAGTGCCCTCCCATCCGGGACACTCTCCTACGAGCAGTACTTC
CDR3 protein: CSALPSGTLSYEQYF

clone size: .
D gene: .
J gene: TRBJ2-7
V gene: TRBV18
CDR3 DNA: TGTGCCAGCTCACCGGACCCTTCCGAGCAGTACTTC
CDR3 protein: CASSPDPSEQYF

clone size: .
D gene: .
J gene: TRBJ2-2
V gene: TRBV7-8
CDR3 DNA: TGTGCCAGCAGCATGAGCGGGGAGCTGTTTTTT
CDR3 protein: CASSMSGELFF

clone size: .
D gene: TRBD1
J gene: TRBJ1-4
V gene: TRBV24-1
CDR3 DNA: TGTGCCACCAGTGACCCGACAGGGGGAGATGAAAAACTGTTTTTT
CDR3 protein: CATSDPTGGDEKLFF

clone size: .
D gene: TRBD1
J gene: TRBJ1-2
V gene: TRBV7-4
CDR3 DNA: TGTGCCAGCAGACGAAGACAGGGCAATGGCTACACCTTC
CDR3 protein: CASRRRQGNGYTF

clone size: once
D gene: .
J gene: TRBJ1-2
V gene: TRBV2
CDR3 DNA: TGTGCCAGCAGTGAAGACCAGGGACGGGGTGGCTACACCTTC
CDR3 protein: CASSEDQGRGGYTF

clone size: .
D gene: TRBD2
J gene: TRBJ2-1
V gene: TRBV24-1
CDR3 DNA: TGTGCCACCAGTGATTTACTAGCGGGAGATGGACATGAGCAGTTCTTC
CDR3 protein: CATSDLLAGDGHEQFF

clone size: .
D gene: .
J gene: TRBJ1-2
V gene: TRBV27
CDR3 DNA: TGTGCCAGCAGTTTAGAGGGAGACTATGGCTACACCTTC
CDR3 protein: CASSLEGDYGYTF

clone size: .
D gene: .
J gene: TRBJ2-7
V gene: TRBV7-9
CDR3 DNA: TGTGCCAGCGGAGCAACCTACTCCTACGAGCAGTACTTC
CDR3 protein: CASGATYSYEQYF

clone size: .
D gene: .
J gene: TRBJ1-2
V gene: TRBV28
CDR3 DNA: TGTGCCAGCAGCCAATGGCAGAGTGGCTACACCTTC
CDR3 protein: CASSQWQSGYTF

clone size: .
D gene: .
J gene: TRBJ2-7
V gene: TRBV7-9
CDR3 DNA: TGTGCCAGCAGCTTCCTCCCCATCGGGATCCACTACGAGCAGTACTTC
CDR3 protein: CASSFLPIGIHYEQYF

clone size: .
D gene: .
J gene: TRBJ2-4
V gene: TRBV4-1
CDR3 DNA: TGCGCCAGCAGCCAAGCAGGGTGGCAGGGCATGGGGGAAAACATTCAGTACTTC
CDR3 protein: CASSQAGWQGMGENIQYF

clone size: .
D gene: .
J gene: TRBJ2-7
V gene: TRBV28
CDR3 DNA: TGTGCCAGCAGGTTGGTGGATGTCCCCTACGAGCAGTACTTC
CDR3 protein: CASRLVDVPYEQYF

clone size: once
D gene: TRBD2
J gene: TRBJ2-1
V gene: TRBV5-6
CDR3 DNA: TGTGCCAGCAGCCCCTCAGCTAGCGGGAGCCACAATGAGCAGTTCTTC
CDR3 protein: CASSPSASGSHNEQFF

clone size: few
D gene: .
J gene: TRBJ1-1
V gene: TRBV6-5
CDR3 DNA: TGTGCCAGCAGTTACTCGACCGGGGAGGACACTGAAGCTTTCTTT
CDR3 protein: CASSYSTGEDTEAFF

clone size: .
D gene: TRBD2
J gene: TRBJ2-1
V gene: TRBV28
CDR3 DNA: TGTGCCAGCAGCCCAGTAGGGGCGGGAGTAACTGAGCAGTTCTTC
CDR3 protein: CASSPVGAGVTEQFF

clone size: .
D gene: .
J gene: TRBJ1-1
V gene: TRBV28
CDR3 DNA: TGTGCCAGCAGCCGCACTGGCTGGGACACTGAAGCTTTCTTT
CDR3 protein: CASSRTGWDTEAFF

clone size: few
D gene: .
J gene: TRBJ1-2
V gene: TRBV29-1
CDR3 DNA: TGCAGCGTGGTCGACGCGGGATATGGCTACACCTTC
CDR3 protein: CSVVDAGYGYTF

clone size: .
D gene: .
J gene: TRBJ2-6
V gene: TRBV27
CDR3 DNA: TGTGCCAGCAGTTTGGCTGGGGCCAACGTCCTGACTTTC
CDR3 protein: CASSLAGANVLTF

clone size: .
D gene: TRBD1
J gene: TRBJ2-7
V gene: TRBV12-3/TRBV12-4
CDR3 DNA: TGTGCCAGCAGTCCCGAACAGGGGGGCGACTACGAGCAGTACTTC
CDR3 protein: CASSPEQGGDYEQYF

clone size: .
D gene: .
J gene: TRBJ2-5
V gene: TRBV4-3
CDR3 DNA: TGCGCCAGCAGCCAAGATTGGCCCGGGTTGCAAGAGACCCAGTACTTC
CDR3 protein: CASSQDWPGLQETQYF

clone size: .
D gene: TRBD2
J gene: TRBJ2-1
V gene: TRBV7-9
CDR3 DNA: TGTGCCAGCAGCCTCACACAAGCGGGATCCTACAATGAGCAGTTCTTC
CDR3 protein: CASSLTQAGSYNEQFF

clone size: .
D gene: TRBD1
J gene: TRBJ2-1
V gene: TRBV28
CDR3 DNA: TGTGCCAGCAGTTTAGATACCGGGACAGGGGACAATGAGCAGTTCTTC
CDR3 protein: CASSLDTGTGDNEQFF

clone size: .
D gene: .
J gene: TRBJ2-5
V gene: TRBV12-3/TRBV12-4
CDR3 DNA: TGTGCCAGCAGGGGCGGGTTCCAAGAGACCCAGTACTTC
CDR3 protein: CASRGGFQETQYF

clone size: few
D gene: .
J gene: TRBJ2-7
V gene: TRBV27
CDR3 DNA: TGTGCCAGCAGTCCTGGGCAGCCTGTATCCCTCGGGGTTTACGAGCAGTACTTC
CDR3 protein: CASSPGQPVSLGVYEQYF

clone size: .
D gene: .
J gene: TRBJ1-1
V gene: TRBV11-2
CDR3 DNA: TGTGCCAGCAGCCACTATGGGATGAACACTGAAGCTTTCTTT
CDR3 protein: CASSHYGMNTEAFF